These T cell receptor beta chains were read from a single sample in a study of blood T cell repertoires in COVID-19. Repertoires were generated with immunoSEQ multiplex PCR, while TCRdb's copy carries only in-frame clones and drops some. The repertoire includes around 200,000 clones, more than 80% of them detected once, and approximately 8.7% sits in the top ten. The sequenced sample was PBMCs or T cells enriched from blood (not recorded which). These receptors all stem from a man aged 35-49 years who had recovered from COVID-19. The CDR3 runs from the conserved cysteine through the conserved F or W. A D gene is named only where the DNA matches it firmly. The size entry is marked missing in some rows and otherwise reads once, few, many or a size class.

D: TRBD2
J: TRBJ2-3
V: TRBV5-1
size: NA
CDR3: CASSLGVAGVPTRTDTQYF
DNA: TGCGCCAGCAGCTTGGGAGTAGCGGGAGTCCCAACCCGCACAGATACGCAGTATTTT

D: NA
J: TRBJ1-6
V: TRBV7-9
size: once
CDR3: CASSIQGNSPLHF
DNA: TGTGCCAGCAGTATCCAGGGGAATTCACCCCTCCACTTT

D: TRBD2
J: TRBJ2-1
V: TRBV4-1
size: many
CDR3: CASSQVDLGLAGYNEQFF
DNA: TGCGCCAGCAGCCAGGTGGACCTAGGACTAGCGGGGTACAATGAGCAGTTCTTC

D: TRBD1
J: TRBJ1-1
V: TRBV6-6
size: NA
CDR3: CASSYSSQGGTEAFF
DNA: TGTGCCAGCAGTTACTCGAGCCAGGGGGGCACTGAAGCTTTCTTT

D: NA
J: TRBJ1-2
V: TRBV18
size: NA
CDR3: CASSPPGAYGYTF
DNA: TGTGCCAGCTCACCACCGGGGGCATATGGCTACACCTTC

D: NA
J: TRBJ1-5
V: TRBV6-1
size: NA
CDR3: CASSEALRPQHF
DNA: TGTGCCAGCAGTGAAGCTCTTAGACCCCAGCATTTT

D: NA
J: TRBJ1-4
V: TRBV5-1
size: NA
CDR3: CASSLEGTQEGLFF
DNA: TGCGCCAGCAGCTTAGAGGGAACGCAGGAAGGTCTGTTTTTT

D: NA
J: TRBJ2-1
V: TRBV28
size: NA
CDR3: CASTILGPYNEQFF
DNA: TGTGCCAGCACAATCCTAGGCCCATACAATGAGCAGTTCTTC

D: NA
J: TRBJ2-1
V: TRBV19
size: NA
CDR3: CASSGSSYNEQFF
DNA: TGTGCCAGTAGTGGTAGCTCCTACAATGAGCAGTTCTTC

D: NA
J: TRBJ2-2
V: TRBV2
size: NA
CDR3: CASRARDINTGELFF
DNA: TGTGCCAGCCGGGCCCGGGACATCAACACCGGGGAGCTGTTTTTT

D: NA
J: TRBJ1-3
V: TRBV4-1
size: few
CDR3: CASSPSLNANSGNTIYF
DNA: TGCGCCAGCAGCCCAAGTCTGAACGCGAACTCTGGAAACACCATATATTTT

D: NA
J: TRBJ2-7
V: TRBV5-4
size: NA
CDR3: CASSTMTRWWEQYF
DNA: TGTGCCAGCAGCACAATGACACGGTGGTGGGAGCAGTACTTC

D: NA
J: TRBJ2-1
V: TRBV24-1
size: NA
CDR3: CATSDSEGLAKRFF
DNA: TGTGCCACCAGTGATTCGGAGGGACTGGCTAAGCGGTTCTTC

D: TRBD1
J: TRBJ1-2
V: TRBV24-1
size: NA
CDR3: CATSDRQGDGYTF
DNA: TGTGCCACCAGTGATCGCCAGGGGGATGGCTACACCTTC

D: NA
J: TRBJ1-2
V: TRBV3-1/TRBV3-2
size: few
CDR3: CASSQHQGLAGYTF
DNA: TGTGCCAGCAGCCAACACCAGGGCCTAGCGGGCTACACCTTC

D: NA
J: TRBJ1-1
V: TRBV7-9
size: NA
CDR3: CASRGGRTNTEAFF
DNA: TGTGCCAGCAGGGGGGGGAGGACGAACACTGAAGCTTTCTTT

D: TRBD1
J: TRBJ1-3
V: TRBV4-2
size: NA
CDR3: CASSADRVSGNTIYF
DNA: TGTGCCAGCAGCGCGGACAGGGTCTCTGGAAACACCATATATTTT

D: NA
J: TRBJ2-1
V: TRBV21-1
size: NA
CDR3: CASSKGPPGDHPVLNEQFF
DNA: TGTGCCAGCAGCAAAGGTCCTCCGGGAGACCATCCTGTGCTCAATGAGCAGTTCTTC

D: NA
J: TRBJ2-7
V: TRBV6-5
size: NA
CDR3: CASSYGSGEQYF
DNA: TGTGCCAGCAGTTACGGGTCGGGCGAGCAGTACTTC

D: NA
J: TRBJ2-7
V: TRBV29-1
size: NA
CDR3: CSVEQGIGQYF
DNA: TGCAGCGTTGAGCAGGGGATCGGGCAGTACTTC